These T cell receptor beta chains were read from a single sample in a study of radiation and T cells in renal cell carcinoma. Only in-frame clones appear in the TCRdb table, and some are missing; sequencing was by immunoSEQ multiplex PCR. The sample holds about 130,000 clones, around 84% seen once. Source: blood, taken from a patient whose treatment included radiotherapy and nephrectomy. The receptors were sampled from a woman aged 55-75 years with renal cell carcinoma. Both conserved end residues are part of each CDR3. A D gene is named only where the DNA matches it firmly. Expanded clones get a size class; other rows say once, few or many, or leave the size out.

>TRBV5-1|TRBJ2-7|NA|TRBD2
CASRRLAGIDEQYF
TGCGCCAGCAGGAGACTAGCGGGAATCGACGAGCAGTACTTC
>TRBV5-6|TRBJ1-4|NA|NA
CASSLVDAQEKLFF
TGTGCCAGCAGCTTGGTGGACGCCCAGGAAAAACTGTTTTTT
>TRBV4-1|TRBJ2-1|NA|NA
CASSQILRGGYNEQFF
TGCGCCAGCAGTCAAATCCTGAGGGGCGGTTACAATGAGCAGTTCTTC
>TRBV7-3|TRBJ1-1|NA|NA
CASSFGRDTEAFF
TGTGCCAGCAGCTTTGGGCGGGACACTGAAGCTTTCTTT
>TRBV14|TRBJ2-3|NA|NA
CASSQVQAPQYF
TGTGCCAGCAGCCAAGTTCAAGCCCCGCAGTATTTT
>TRBV5-4|TRBJ1-3|NA|NA
CASSLFNRGSGNTIYF
TGTGCCAGCAGCTTGTTCAATCGGGGGTCTGGAAACACCATATATTTT
>TRBV9|TRBJ1-2|NA|TRBD1
CASSVGDRAPQSNGYTF
TGTGCCAGCAGCGTAGGGGACAGGGCGCCCCAATCCAATGGCTACACCTTC
>TRBV7-9|TRBJ1-6|NA|NA
CASSPREGEKNSPLHF
TGTGCCAGCAGCCCTCGGGAGGGAGAGAAGAATTCACCCCTCCACTTT
>TRBV5-4|TRBJ2-3|NA|TRBD2
CASSLKVAGGDTQYF
TGTGCCAGCAGCTTGAAAGTAGCGGGGGGAGATACGCAGTATTTT
>TRBV9|TRBJ2-7|few|TRBD1
CASSPRTGSSYEQYF
TGTGCCAGCAGCCCCAGGACAGGGAGCTCCTACGAGCAGTACTTC
>TRBV11-2|TRBJ2-3|NA|NA
CASSREGADTQYF
TGTGCCAGCAGCCGGGAAGGAGCCGATACGCAGTATTTT
>TRBV7-2|TRBJ2-5|NA|TRBD1
CASSLETGEWGTQYF
TGTGCCAGCAGCTTAGAGACAGGGGAATGGGGGACCCAGTACTTC
>TRBV5-1|TRBJ1-3|few|NA
CASSLADLSGNTIYF
TGCGCCAGCAGCTTGGCAGACCTCTCTGGAAACACCATATATTTT
>TRBV29-1|TRBJ2-6|NA|NA
CGITPPLSGANVLTF
TGCGGCATTACACCGCCCCTCTCTGGGGCCAACGTCCTGACTTTC
>TRBV30|TRBJ1-6|NA|NA
CAWSVPIAYNSPLHF
TGTGCCTGGAGTGTCCCGATCGCCTATAATTCACCCCTCCACTTT
>TRBV28|TRBJ2-1|NA|TRBD2
CASSLPGGDEQFF
TGTGCCAGCAGTTTACCGGGAGGTGATGAGCAGTTCTTC
>TRBV2|TRBJ1-4|NA|NA
CASSPSGGLDEKLFF
TGTGCCAGCAGCCCAAGTGGGGGTTTGGATGAAAAACTGTTTTTT
>TRBV7-6|TRBJ2-7|NA|TRBD2
CASSLEPPGGRACEQYF
TGTGCCAGCAGCTTAGAGCCCCCCGGCGGGAGGGCTTGCGAGCAGTACTTC
>TRBV5-1|TRBJ2-7|NA|NA
CASSPSGGGNILEQYF
TGCGCCAGCAGCCCTAGTGGGGGCGGCAATATTCTAGAGCAGTACTTC
>TRBV18|TRBJ1-3|NA|NA
CASSNGGVYSGNTIYF
TGTGCCAGCTCAAACGGAGGGGTTTACTCTGGAAACACCATATATTTT